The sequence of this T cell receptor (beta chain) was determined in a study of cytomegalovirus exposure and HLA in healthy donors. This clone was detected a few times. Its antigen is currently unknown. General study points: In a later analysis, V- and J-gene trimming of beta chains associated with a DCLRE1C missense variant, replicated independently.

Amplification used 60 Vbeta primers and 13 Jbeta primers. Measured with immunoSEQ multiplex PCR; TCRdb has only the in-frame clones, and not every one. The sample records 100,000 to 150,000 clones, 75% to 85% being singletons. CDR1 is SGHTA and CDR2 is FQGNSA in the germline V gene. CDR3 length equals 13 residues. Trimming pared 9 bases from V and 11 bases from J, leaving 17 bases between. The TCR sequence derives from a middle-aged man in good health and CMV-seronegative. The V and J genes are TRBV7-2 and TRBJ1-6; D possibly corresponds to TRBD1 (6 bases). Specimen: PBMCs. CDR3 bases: TGTGCCAGTACCCCGGGACACAAGGCACCCCTCCACTTT. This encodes CASTPGHKAPLHF.